Below are 32 T cell receptor beta chains sequenced from a single sample in a study of T cells in Graves' hyperthyroidism and ophthalmopathy. There were TCR beta CDR3 regions amplified from RNA transcripts. A first-round RT-PCR of the TCR CDR3 used the HTBI primer set. A single record per CDR3 protein comes from TCRdb applying MiXCR to the multiplex PCR reads. The sample holds hundreds of thousands of distinct CDR3 sequences; approximately 25% are singletons and the top ten take approximately 32%. Material: blood. The receptor set was obtained from a woman between 40 and 50 years old with Graves' ophthalmopathy.

This clonotype has a count of ten or more. The V and J genes are TRBV19 and TRBJ2-6, with D unresolved. The CDR3 loop spans 14 amino acids. Germline assignment: CDR1 LNHDA and CDR2 SQIVND (reference sequence). The germline V and J ends were trimmed by 7 bases and 2 bases, with 9 bases remaining between them. The CDR3 bases are TGTGCCAGTAAGGGCGGAGCTGGGGCCAACGTCCTGACTTTC. It encodes CASKGGAGANVLTF.

Many counts were recorded for this clonotype. The chain is built from TRBV20-1 and TRBJ1-1; D is unclear. CDR3 length: 14 residues. Between the trimmed V and J ends, which lost 2 bases and 1 base, there was a span of 11 bases. Germline V gene sequence: CDR1 DFQATT, CDR2 SNEGSKA (reference sequence). The DNA for the CDR3 is TGCAGTGCTAGATTGGGGTTTTCGAACACTGAAGCTTTCTTT. It yields the protein CSARLGFSNTEAFF.

V gene TRBV28 combines with J gene TRBJ2-7; D is perhaps TRBD1 (6 bases). With 6 bases removed from V and 3 bases from J, the gap between germline ends came to 15 bases. The CDR3 contains 14 residues. Germline values: CDR1 MDHEN, CDR2 SYDVKM. The CDR3 region has the DNA TGTGCCAGCAGCGACAGGATAAAAGTCTACGAGCAGTACTTC. Its protein is CASSDRIKVYEQYF.

This clonotype was seen ten or more times. The chain couples TRBV20-1 to TRBJ1-1; D is unclear. The CDR3 is 12 amino acids. V shed 4 bases and J shed 3 bases, with 9 bases lying between them. Germline CDR1 and CDR2: DFQATT and SNEGSKA (reference sequence). The CDR3, as DNA: TGCAGTGCTATAGCGTCCTACACTGAAGCTTTCTTT. Translated, it gives CSAIASYTEAFF.

CDR3 DNA: TGTGCCAGCAGTTACGAAGACGGCAGCAATCAGCCCCAGCATTTT. This gives the protein CASSYEDGSNQPQHF. The rearrangement uses TRBV6-2 or TRBV6-3 and TRBJ1-5; D is ambiguous. The V gene lost 2 bases and the J gene lost 1 base, with 9 bases spanning the gap. This CDR3 is 15 amino acids long. Germline values: CDR1 MNHEY, CDR2 SVGEGT.

J is TRBJ2-5 and V is TRBV11-2; perhaps TRBD1 as D (5 bases). V lost 5 bases and J lost 4, with 23 bases in between. The CDR3 is 17 residues long. Germline-derived CDR1 and CDR2 are SGHAT and FQNNGV. Written as DNA, the CDR3 is TGTGCCAGCAGCCTCCGTCCTGGCACGCAGGGATTAGAGACCCAGTACTTC. The encoded protein is CASSLRPGTQGLETQYF.

There are many counts of this clonotype. At one of its ends the junction is not consistent with the germline gene, which may arise from a read error. J is TRBJ2-7 and V is TRBV27; D is ambiguous. The CDR3 has 8 residues. CDR1 is MNHEY, CDR2 SMNVEV, per germline (reference sequence). The CDR3 is CTPLEQYF. CDR3 sequence (DNA): TGCACCCCTTTGGAGCAGTACTTC.

This clonotype was picked up many times. CDR3 sequence: CASSWAGANTGELFF. The CDR3 nucleotides are TGTGCCAGCAGTTGGGCCGGCGCGAACACCGGGGAGCTGTTTTTT. This chain uses TRBV12-3 or TRBV12-4 with TRBJ2-2; D gene uncertain. The CDR3 has 15 amino acids. V lost 4 bases and J 0 bases, leaving 9 bases between the germline ends.

This clonotype was seen at least ten times. CDR3 in DNA: TGTGCCAGCAGCACCCGGACTAGCGGGAGCTGGGCGAACACCGGGGAGCTGTTTTTT. Its translation: CASSTRTSGSWANTGELFF. The chain combines TRBV7-6 with TRBJ2-2; 13 nucleotides agree with TRBD2. V shed 5 bases and J 0 bases; nucleotides not matched to a gene: 9. Germline V lookup: CDR1 SGHVS, CDR2 FNYEAQ. This CDR3 has 19 amino acids.

This clonotype occurred many times. The chain employs TRBV7-8 and TRBJ2-2, with TRBD2 identical over 8 bases. This CDR3 comprises 16 residues. After removal of 5 bases from V and 0 bases from J, the junction contained 5 bases not matched to a gene. Germline lookup yields CDR1 SGHVS and CDR2 FQNEAQ. The CDR3 bases are TGTGCCAGCAGCCCGACGGGAGGGACGAACACCGGGGAGCTGTTTTTT. It is translated as CASSPTGGTNTGELFF.

Many counts were recorded for this clonotype. At one of its ends the junction is not consistent with the germline gene, which may arise from a read error. The chain has TRBV7-7 and TRBJ2-4; 9 bases agree with TRBD1. CDR1 is SSHAT, CDR2 FNYEAQ, per germline (reference sequence). The CDR3 is 15 residues long. CDR3 sequence (DNA): TGTGCTAGCAGCCCTGGGGACAGGGCGGGAAACATTCAGTACTTC. It yields the protein CASSPGDRAGNIQYF.

This clonotype was seen ten or more times. The chain has TRBV2 and TRBJ1-1; D unclear. V was cut by 6 bases and J by 3 bases, with 14 bases left in between. The length of the CDR3 is 14 residues. Germline CDR1 and CDR2: SNHLY and FYNNEI. The CDR3 spells CASSGPDGYTEAFF. The CDR3 coding sequence is TGTGCCAGCAGCGGACCGGACGGATACACTGAAGCTTTCTTT.

CDR3 sequence reads: CATSDIGTKETQYF. CDR3 bases: TGTGCCACCAGTGATATCGGTACGAAAGAGACCCAGTACTTC. This chain links TRBV24-1 with TRBJ2-5; no definite D call. This CDR3 has 14 residues. V was pared by 3 bases and J by 3 bases, with 10 bases between. Germline V gene lookup returns CDR1 KGHDR and CDR2 SFDVKD.

This clonotype was recorded many times. The chain couples TRBV11-1 to TRBJ1-2, with D hard to call. The V and J ends lost 1 base and 6 bases respectively, with 9 bases between them. The CDR3 totals 13 residues. CDR1 and CDR2 (germline): SGHAT, FQDESV (reference sequence). CDR3 DNA sequence: TGTGCCAGCAGCTTAGGACATCTGGATGGCTACACCTTC. Residues: CASSLGHLDGYTF.

This clonotype was detected many times. This sequence joins TRBV6-1 and TRBJ1-1; no clear D gene. The CDR3 covers 12 residues. The V gene lost 7 bases and the J gene lost 1 base, with 7 bases spanning the gap. CDR1 and CDR2 (germline): MNHNS, SASEGT. CDR3 in amino acids: CASIPANTEAFF. For the CDR3, the DNA is TGTGCCAGCATCCCGGCGAACACTGAAGCTTTCTTT.

This clonotype was seen many times. J is TRBJ1-5 and V is TRBV27; perhaps TRBD1 as D (5 bases). This CDR3 spans 13 amino acids. Germline V gives CDR1 MNHEY, CDR2 SMNVEV (reference sequence). V was cut by 5 bases and J by 6 bases, with 11 bases left in between. CDR3 in DNA: TGTGCCAGCAGTCCAGGGTACCGTCAGCCCCAGCATTTT. Protein: CASSPGYRQPQHF.

The sample holds many counts of this clonotype. The CDR3 DNA reads TGCAGTGCTGGCCAGGGGAAGTCTGGCTACACCTTC. Translation: CSAGQGKSGYTF. The V gene is TRBV20-1, the J gene TRBJ1-2, with TRBD1 as a possible D gene (6 bases). V lost 5 bases, J lost 7 bases, and 14 bases lay in between. From germline, CDR1 is DFQATT and CDR2 SNEGSKA (reference sequence). The CDR3 runs to 12 residues.

The CDR3: CASILGGGAAEAFF. As DNA, the CDR3 is TGTGCCAGCATCCTAGGGGGGGGCGCGGCTGAAGCTTTCTTT. The chain carries TRBV12-3 or TRBV12-4 and TRBJ1-1, with TRBD1 as a possible D gene (6 bases). Trimming removed 7 bases at V and 6 bases at J, with 18 bases between. The CDR3 covers 14 residues.

V usage is TRBV28 and J usage is TRBJ1-2, with a weak D call TRBD1 (5 bases). Trimming removed 5 bases at V and 8 bases at J, with 6 bases between. Germline CDR1 MDHEN, CDR2 SYDVKM. The CDR3 has 10 residues. The CDR3 spells CASSRQGYTF. The CDR3 DNA is TGTGCCAGCAGTCGACAGGGCTACACCTTC.

This clonotype was observed many times. The chain recombines TRBV6-4 with TRBJ1-2, with 7 positions matching TRBD1. Germline V gene data show CDR1 as MRHNA and CDR2 as SNTAGT. The CDR3 loop spans 14 amino acids. J was trimmed by 3 bases and V by 6 bases; bases with no gene match: 7. The chain's CDR3 is CASRDRDRDYGYTF. The CDR3 DNA follows: TGTGCCAGCAGGGACCGGGACAGAGACTATGGCTACACCTTC.

This clonotype was observed at least ten times. This may come from a read error, since a much larger clone is one base off. V is TRBV6-1 and J is TRBJ2-7; D may be TRBD1 (5 bases). The V gene lost 5 bases and the J gene lost 1 base, with 15 bases spanning the gap. The CDR3 totals 15 residues. Per the germline V gene, CDR1 is MNHNS and CDR2 is SASEGT. The CDR3 sequence is CASSMARGRSYEQYF. In nucleotides, the CDR3 is TGTGCCAGCAGTATGGCTAGGGGCCGTTCCTACGAGCAGTACTTC.

At least ten counts were recorded for this clonotype. The genes are TRBV7-2 and TRBJ2-5, with a tentative D call TRBD2 (5 bases). From germline, CDR1 is SGHTA and CDR2 FQGNSA. The length of the CDR3 is 13 residues. V was cut by 5 bases and J by 4 bases, with 11 bases left in between. The CDR3 DNA sequence: TGTGCCAGCAGCGGTGGCGGGCCAGAGACCCAGTACTTC. Translated, it gives CASSGGGPETQYF. The whole variable domain, remainder taken from reference TRBV7-2 and TRBJ2-5, is GAGVSQSPSNKVTEKGKDVELRCDPISGHTALYWYRQSLGQGLEFLIYFQGNSAPDKSGLPSDRFSAERTGGSVSTLTIQRTQQEDSAVYLCASSGGGPETQYFGPGTRLLVL.

The chain is built from TRBV30 and TRBJ1-2; maybe TRBD1 (5 bases). The germline CDR1 and CDR2 sequences are GTSNPN and SVGIG (reference sequence). This CDR3 has 12 residues. Trimming removed 4 bases at V and 7 bases at J, with 13 bases between. CDR3 nucleotides: TGTGCCTGGACAAGGGGAGTCGGTGGCTACACCTTC. It codes for CAWTRGVGGYTF.

There are many counts of this clonotype. The CDR3 DNA reads as TGTGCCAGCAGCCCGCGGGGGGGCGAAAACATTCAGTACTTC. Its translation is CASSPRGGENIQYF. The chain couples TRBV12-3 or TRBV12-4 to TRBJ2-4; 9 positions match TRBD2. The CDR3 consists of 14 residues. The trim removed 6 bases at V and 5 bases at J, leaving 5 bases unmatched.

This clonotype was recorded many times. V gene TRBV6-5 combines with J gene TRBJ2-5; 10 bases agree with TRBD2. The CDR3 runs to 15 residues. With 6 bases clipped from V and 3 bases from J, the junction kept 7 bases outside the gene matches. Germline V gene lookup returns CDR1 MNHEY and CDR2 SVGAGI. The CDR3 nucleotides are TGTGCCAGCAGACCTATAGCGGGGGGAAAAGAGACCCAGTACTTC. Translating it yields CASRPIAGGKETQYF.

There are many counts of this clonotype. The V and J genes are TRBV12-3 or TRBV12-4 and TRBJ1-5; 9 bases line up with TRBD1. Trimming took 7 bases from V and 6 from J; bases not matched to a gene: 7. The CDR3 covers 14 residues. The CDR3 is CASTATGGTQPQHF. The CDR3 DNA reads as TGTGCCAGCACCGCGACAGGGGGTACTCAGCCCCAGCATTTT.

This clonotype came up a few times. This rearrangement joins TRBV7-2 to TRBJ1-2, with D perhaps matching TRBD1 (5 bases). Trimming shortened V by 5 bases and J by 8 bases, and 15 bases separated the two germline ends. Germline V CDR1 and CDR2: SGHTA, FQGNSA. This CDR3 comprises 13 residues. The CDR3, as DNA: TGTGCCAGCAGCGCACCGGGGCAGAGGGGCTACACCTTC. Its translation is CASSAPGQRGYTF. Drawing the rest from reference TRBV7-2 and TRBJ1-2, the complete variable domain is GAGVSQSPSNKVTEKGKDVELRCDPISGHTALYWYRQSLGQGLEFLIYFQGNSAPDKSGLPSDRFSAERTGGSVSTLTIQRTQQEDSAVYLCASSAPGQRGYTFGSGTRLTVV.

This clonotype has a count of ten or more. The gene calls are TRBV29-1 and TRBJ2-5; possibly TRBD1 for D (5 bases). This CDR3 is 14 amino acids long. Germline V gene lookup returns CDR1 SQVTM and CDR2 ANQGSEA. The V end was cut by 0 bases, the J end by 2 bases, with 10 bases between. The CDR3 sequence: CSVEEGARQETQYF. DNA for the CDR3: TGCAGCGTTGAAGAAGGGGCCAGACAAGAGACCCAGTACTTC.

The chain uses TRBV4-1 and TRBJ1-5, with D unclear. Trimming shortened V by 0 bases and J by 7 bases, and 10 bases separated the two germline ends. Per germline, CDR1 MGHRA and CDR2 YSYEKL. CDR3 length equals 14 residues. CDR3 in DNA: TGCGCCAGCAGCCAAGAGGCGAACACACAGCCCCAGCATTTT. Encoded protein: CASSQEANTQPQHF.

Many counts were recorded for this clonotype. This rearrangement joins TRBV4-2 to TRBJ2-4, with a weak D call TRBD2 (6 bases). This CDR3 has 12 amino acids. Germline V gives CDR1 LGHNA, CDR2 YNFKEQ. V was clipped by 1 base and J by 16 bases, with 14 bases between them. The CDR3 DNA reads as TGTGCCAGCAGCCAAGGATTTAGCGGTCAATACTTC. Protein product: CASSQGFSGQYF.

A remark on this clonotype: At one boundary the junction diverges from the germline segment, which might be a read error. The J gene is TRBJ2-2, the V gene TRBV6-2 or TRBV6-3; perhaps TRBD1 as D (6 bases). CDR1 is MNHEY and CDR2 is SVGEGT in the germline V gene. The CDR3 runs 18 residues. CDR3 loop: CASSHSPRQYRDTGELFF. The CDR3 coding sequence is TGTGCCAGCAGTCACTCCCCCCGACAATACAGGGACACCGGGGAGCTGTTTTTT.

This clonotype was found many times. V gene TRBV6-5 combines with J gene TRBJ2-7, with 10 bases aligning to TRBD1. The CDR3 length is 15 residues. Germline V gene lookup returns CDR1 MNHEY and CDR2 SVGAGI. V lost 5 bases and J lost 5; bases outside the gene matches: 9. The CDR3 spells CASSKSRQGAHEQYF. The CDR3 region has the DNA TGTGCCAGCAGTAAATCGAGACAGGGGGCCCACGAGCAGTACTTC.